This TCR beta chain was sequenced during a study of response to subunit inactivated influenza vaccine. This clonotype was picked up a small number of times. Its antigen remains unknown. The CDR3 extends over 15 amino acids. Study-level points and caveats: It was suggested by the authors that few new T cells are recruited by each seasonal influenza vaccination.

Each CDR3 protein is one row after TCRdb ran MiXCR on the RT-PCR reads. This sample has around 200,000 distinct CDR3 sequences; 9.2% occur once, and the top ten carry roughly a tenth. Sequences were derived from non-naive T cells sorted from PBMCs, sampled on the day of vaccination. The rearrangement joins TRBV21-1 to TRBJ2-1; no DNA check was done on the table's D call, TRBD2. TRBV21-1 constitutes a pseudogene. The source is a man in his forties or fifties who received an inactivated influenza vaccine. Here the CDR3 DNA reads TGTGCCAGCAGCCACGTAGCGGGAGTTTCCTACAATGAGCAGTTC. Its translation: CASSHVAGVSYNEQF.